This entry features one TCR beta chain sequence. The data derive from a study of blood T cells in healthy people across ages. With a J-beta primer mix and a sample-barcoded 5' primer, a second PCR ran 7 to 11 cycles. TCRdb fed the 5' RACE reads into MiXCR, producing one record per CDR3 protein. This table has more than 1.4 million distinct CDR3 sequences, approximately 42% appearing once. This clonotype was sampled from a woman between 18 and 30 years old in good health. Sequenced material: blood.

The CDR3 reads CATSREVGRSNEQFF. The CDR3 DNA follows: TGTGCCACCAGCAGAGAGGTCGGTCGGTCCAATGAGCAGTTCTTC. The rearrangement uses TRBV15 and TRBJ2-1; no firm D call. Germline V gene lookup returns CDR1 LNHNV and CDR2 YYDKDF (reference sequence). With 0 bases removed from V and 6 bases from J, the gap between germline ends came to 12 bases. The CDR3 extends over 15 amino acids.